A single sample is the source of the 29 T cell receptor beta chains below, sequenced in a study of PD-L1 blockade in urothelial cancer. TCRdb's copy holds only in-frame clones and misses some; the assay was immunoSEQ multiplex PCR. The data contain some 39,000 clones, 70% to 90% of them singletons. As to time point: peripheral blood 6 weeks after treatment start. This material consisted of PBMCs, taken around atezolizumab (anti-PD-L1) treatment. The receptors here all came from a man aged 70-80 years with urothelial cancer.

The sample holds one count of this clone. The CDR3 DNA is TGTGCCAGCAGCTCCCTCCGTACTAGCGGGAGGACCTACAATGAGCAGTTCTTC. It is translated as CASSSLRTSGRTYNEQFF. The chain uses TRBV11-2 and TRBJ2-1, with 12 nucleotides matching TRBD2. The CDR3 runs to 18 residues. The germline gives CDR1 SGHAT, CDR2 FQNNGV. With 4 bases clipped from V and 2 bases from J, the junction kept 9 bases outside the gene matches.

The chain couples TRBV5-1 to TRBJ2-1, with 13 bases aligning to TRBD2. Germline trimming cut 4 bases from V and 7 bases from J; bases unmatched to any gene: 5. Germline V lookup: CDR1 SGHRS, CDR2 YFSETQ. The CDR3 contains 15 residues. For the CDR3, the DNA is TGCGCCAGCAGCGACACTAGCGGGAGGGTTAATGAGCAGTTCTTC. This translates into CASSDTSGRVNEQFF.

The V gene is TRBV15, the J gene TRBJ2-5; 7 bases align to TRBD1. The CDR3 has 14 amino acids. Trimming took 4 bases from V and 2 from J; bases not matched to a gene: 4. Germline loops: CDR1 LNHNV, CDR2 YYDKDF (reference sequence). The CDR3 bases are TGTGCCACCAGCAAGGACAGGCTGCAAGAGACCCAGTACTTC. Translated: CATSKDRLQETQYF.

In its sample, this clone was seen once. This chain links TRBV6-5 with TRBJ2-7; D may be TRBD2 (5 bases). The CDR3 covers 15 residues. Germline loops: CDR1 MNHEY, CDR2 SVGAGI. The V gene lost 4 bases and the J gene lost 2 bases, with 15 bases spanning the gap. CDR3 nucleotide sequence: TGTGCCAGCAGTTCCCAGCGAGGGCTTACCTACGAGCAGTACTTC. The encoded protein is CASSSQRGLTYEQYF.

V is TRBV5-8 and J is TRBJ2-7; the D gene is possibly TRBD1 (7 bases). The CDR3 sequence is 15 residues long. V shed 0 bases and J shed 2 bases, with 12 bases lying between them. Per the germline V gene, CDR1 is SGHTS and CDR2 is YDEGEE. The CDR3 region is CASSLGRGPPYEQYF. In DNA, the CDR3 is TGTGCCAGCAGCTTGGGGAGGGGGCCACCCTACGAGCAGTACTTC.

The chain joins TRBV7-2 to TRBJ2-5; D unresolved. In germline, CDR1 is SGHTA, CDR2 FQGNSA. Trimming cost V 1 base and J 4 bases, with 10 bases left between them. The CDR3 contains 14 residues. The CDR3 reads CASSLGPERETQYF. The CDR3, as DNA: TGTGCCAGCAGCTTAGGGCCGGAGAGAGAGACCCAGTACTTC.

A remark on this clone: One end of the junction fails to match germline, which may point to a read error. The chain employs TRBV5-1 and TRBJ2-7; D perhaps matches TRBD2 (7 bases). CDR1 and CDR2 (germline): SGHRS, YFSETQ. The length of the CDR3 is 12 residues. The chain's CDR3 is CANSFGGQEQYF. The CDR3 nucleotides read TGCGCCAACAGCTTCGGGGGGCAAGAGCAGTACTTC.

The chain uses TRBV5-1 and TRBJ2-1; 11 bases map to TRBD2. This CDR3 comprises 15 residues. The ends lost 4 bases at V and 3 bases at J; junction bases unmatched: 3. Germline V gene lookup returns CDR1 SGHRS and CDR2 YFSETQ. The CDR3 region has the DNA TGCGCCAGCAGCCTCACTAGCGGGAGCTACAATGAGCAGTTCTTC. As protein: CASSLTSGSYNEQFF.

This clone was counted between two and nine times. The rearrangement joins TRBV6-5 to TRBJ2-7; D gene unclear. The germline CDR1 and CDR2 sequences are MNHEY and SVGAGI. V was pared by 4 bases and J by 3 bases, with 13 bases between. The CDR3 consists of 14 residues. The CDR3 sequence is CASSSREVFYEQYF. The CDR3 DNA follows: TGTGCCAGCAGTTCCCGTGAGGTTTTCTACGAGCAGTACTTC.

The V gene is TRBV5-1, the J gene TRBJ2-5, with TRBD2 identical over 8 bases. The CDR3 contains 14 residues. J lost 2 bases, V lost 5 bases, and 5 bases had no gene match. Germline CDR1 and CDR2: SGHRS and YFSETQ. The CDR3 DNA reads TGCGCCAGCAGACCCACTAGCGGTCAAGAGACCCAGTACTTC. This codes for CASRPTSGQETQYF.

The chain carries TRBV25-1 and TRBJ2-1; 7 bases fit TRBD2. Germline V gene sequence: CDR1 MGHDK, CDR2 SYGVNS. This CDR3 has 14 residues. After removal of 1 base from V and 7 bases from J, the junction contained 4 bases not matched to a gene. CDR3 amino acids: CASSEWGGGNEQFF. Written as DNA, the CDR3 is TGTGCCAGCAGTGAATGGGGCGGGGGAAATGAGCAGTTCTTC.

The chain has TRBV6-5 and TRBJ2-3; a possible D gene is TRBD2 (6 bases). The CDR3 covers 14 residues. The V gene's germline CDR1 is MNHEY and CDR2 SVGAGI. The ends were cut back, 0 bases at V and 3 bases at J, with 7 bases in the middle. The CDR3 spells CASSYSRGTDTQYF. CDR3 DNA sequence: TGTGCCAGCAGTTACTCGCGGGGAACAGATACGCAGTATTTT.

This clone occurred a few times. V gene TRBV9 combines with J gene TRBJ2-5, with D perhaps matching TRBD2 (6 bases). Looked up from germline, CDR1 is SGDLS and CDR2 is YYNGEE. The CDR3 covers 14 residues. Between the trimmed V and J ends, which lost 3 bases and 5 bases, there was a span of 14 bases. CDR3 bases: TGTGCCAGCAGCGCTACAGCGGGTTTCGAGACCCAGTACTTC. It encodes CASSATAGFETQYF.

J is TRBJ2-2 and V is TRBV29-1, with 7 bases matching TRBD2. Germline V lookup: CDR1 SQVTM, CDR2 ANQGSEA. Unmatched junction bases numbered 8, after V lost 0 bases and J lost 7 bases. The CDR3 totals 15 residues. The CDR3: CSVEDQTSKHGELFF. DNA of the CDR3: TGCAGCGTTGAAGATCAGACTAGCAAACACGGGGAGCTGTTTTTT.

The J gene is TRBJ2-2, the V gene TRBV27, with TRBD2 matching over 9 bases. Germline V lookup: CDR1 MNHEY, CDR2 SMNVEV (reference sequence). This CDR3 has 17 amino acids. Losses at the gene ends were 5 bases for V and 1 base for J; bases not matched to a gene: 8. Here the CDR3 DNA reads TGTGCCAGCAGTCCCTCGACGACTAGCGGGAACACCGGGGAGCTGTTTTTT. Its translation: CASSPSTTSGNTGELFF.

V and J are TRBV25-1 and TRBJ1-2; D is ambiguous. The CDR3 spans 11 residues. The V end lost 8 bases, the J end lost 8 bases, and 12 bases lay between the germline ends. Germline V CDR1 and CDR2: MGHDK, SYGVNS. The CDR3 loop is CASSVGAGYTF. In nucleotides, the CDR3 is TGTGCCAGCTCGGTCGGAGCGGGCTACACCTTC.

For the CDR3, the DNA is TGTGCCAGCAGCAGGGGGACAGATACGCAGTATTTT. Protein: CASSRGTDTQYF. The chain employs TRBV6-5 and TRBJ2-3; TRBD1 matches at 7 bases. This CDR3 is 12 amino acids long. The V gene end was trimmed by 6 bases and the J gene end by 3 bases; junction bases not matched to a gene: 0. Germline V gives CDR1 MNHEY, CDR2 SVGAGI.

To note about this clone: At one end, the junction sequence differs from germline, possibly due to a read error. The chain combines TRBV7-7 with TRBJ2-2; D is tentatively TRBD1 or TRBD2 (5 bases each). The CDR3 consists of 13 residues. Looked up from germline, CDR1 is SSHAT and CDR2 is FNYEAQ (reference sequence). CDR3 sequence reads: CASSLAWGRELFF. Here the CDR3 DNA reads TGTGCTAGCAGCTTAGCGTGGGGCAGGGAGCTGTTTTTT.

The chain links TRBV18 to TRBJ1-2; 9 nucleotides align to TRBD1. The CDR3 covers 12 residues. The germline CDR1 and CDR2 sequences are KGHSH and LQKENI. The V segment lost 3 bases and the J segment 7 bases; nucleotides outside the gene matches: 0. The CDR3 sequence: CASSPGQGGYTF. In DNA form, the CDR3 reads TGTGCCAGCTCACCGGGACAGGGTGGCTACACCTTC.

The gene calls are TRBV14 and TRBJ2-5; D might be TRBD2 (6 bases). CDR3 length: 15 residues. CDR1 and CDR2 from the germline V gene are SGHDN and FVKESK. The germline V and J ends were trimmed by 4 bases and 4 bases, with 16 bases remaining between them. The CDR3 DNA reads as TGTGCCAGCAGCCCAGGGACTCCGGGCGGAGAGACCCAGTACTTC. Translated: CASSPGTPGGETQYF.

This clone appeared a few times. V usage is TRBV6-5 and J usage is TRBJ1-3, with D possibly matching TRBD1 (5 bases). This CDR3 has 16 amino acids. CDR1 is MNHEY and CDR2 is SVGAGI in the germline V gene. V lost 0 bases and J lost 0, with 9 bases in between. Written as DNA, the CDR3 is TGTGCCAGCAGTTACTCAAAGGGGATCTCTGGAAACACCATATATTTT. Translating it yields CASSYSKGISGNTIYF.

The CDR3 reads CASSFTSANQETQYF. DNA for the CDR3: TGTGCCAGCTCTTTTACTAGCGCAAACCAAGAGACCCAGTACTTC. This chain joins TRBV18 and TRBJ2-5; TRBD2 matches at 7 bases. Germline CDR1 is KGHSH and CDR2 is LQKENI. This CDR3 is 15 amino acids long. J lost 0 bases, V lost 6 bases, and 7 bases had no gene match.

The chain joins TRBV7-9 to TRBJ1-2; a weak D match, TRBD1 (6 bases). CDR3 length: 14 residues. Germline V gene sequence: CDR1 SEHNR, CDR2 FQNEAQ (reference sequence). V lost 5 bases and J lost 3, with 13 bases in between. CDR3 sequence (DNA): TGTGCCAGCAGCCCGACCAGGGGCGACTATGGCTACACCTTC. Translating gives CASSPTRGDYGYTF.

The V gene is TRBV4-2, the J gene TRBJ2-7; 7 bases agree with TRBD2. Germline V gives CDR1 LGHNA, CDR2 YNFKEQ. The CDR3 length is 15 residues. The ends lost 4 bases at V and 3 bases at J; junction bases unmatched: 9. CDR3 in amino acids: CASSRLAEGNYEQYF. The DNA of the CDR3 is TGTGCCAGCAGCCGTCTAGCGGAGGGGAACTACGAGCAGTACTTC.

This chain connects TRBV4-1 to TRBJ2-7; 8 bases are a match to TRBD2. The CDR3 spans 16 residues. J was trimmed by 5 bases and V by 1 base; bases with no gene match: 10. Germline-derived CDR1 and CDR2 are MGHRA and YSYEKL. Here the CDR3 reads CASSQGAGASRNEQYF. The CDR3 DNA follows: TGCGCCAGCAGCCAAGGAGCGGGAGCCTCCCGGAACGAGCAGTACTTC.

The chain recombines TRBV5-1 with TRBJ2-2; 7 bases are shared with TRBD1. The CDR3 sequence is 17 residues long. V gave up 3 bases and J gave up 0 bases; unmatched junction bases: 8. The V gene's germline CDR1 is SGHRS and CDR2 YFSETQ. CDR3 nucleotides: TGCGCCAGCAGCTCAGGAAGGGGACAGTCGAACACCGGGGAGCTGTTTTTT. As protein: CASSSGRGQSNTGELFF.

This sequence joins TRBV19 and TRBJ1-2, with TRBD1 matching 10 bases. CDR3 length: 13 amino acids. Germline-derived CDR1 and CDR2 are LNHDA and SQIVND (reference sequence). V trimming: 7 bases; J trimming: 6 bases; junction bases outside the gene matches: 5. This chain's CDR3 is CASTPTGGDGYTF. CDR3 nucleotide sequence: TGTGCCAGTACCCCGACAGGGGGCGATGGCTACACCTTC.

In its sample, this clone was seen a few times. This rearrangement joins TRBV7-9 to TRBJ2-3; no clear D. Germline loops: CDR1 SEHNR, CDR2 FQNEAQ (reference sequence). Trimming removed 5 bases at V and 1 base at J, with 10 bases between. This CDR3 is 14 amino acids long. The CDR3: CASSIGVGTDTQYF. CDR3 bases: TGTGCCAGCAGCATAGGAGTTGGCACAGATACGCAGTATTTT.

The rearrangement uses TRBV5-6 and TRBJ1-2; 8 positions match TRBD1. Germline-derived CDR1 and CDR2 are SGHDT and YYEEEE. This CDR3 region has 16 residues. Trimming cost V 4 bases and J 3 bases; bases outside gene matches: 11. The CDR3 region has the DNA TGTGCCAGCAGCCATCCCCAGGGGGCGTCGGACTATGGCTACACCTTC. Translated: CASSHPQGASDYGYTF.